Listed below are T cell receptor beta chains from one sample, sequenced in a study of blood T cells in healthy people across ages. A single record per CDR3 protein comes from TCRdb applying MiXCR to the 5' RACE reads. The table lists about 570,000 distinct CDR3 sequences, roughly a quarter of them singletons. The sequencing input was blood. The receptors stem from a woman aged 70-85 years in good health. CDR3s include the opening cysteine and the closing phenylalanine or tryptophan. The order of the fields is V gene, clone size, D gene, J gene, CDR3 protein, CDR3 DNA. A D gene is named only where the DNA matches it firmly. Rows give clone size only sometimes, using once, few, many, or a class for an expanded clone.

V gene: TRBV7-2; clone size: .; D gene: TRBD1; J gene: TRBJ1-2; CDR3 protein: CASSLVGAGQGNGYTF; CDR3 DNA: TGTGCCAGCAGCTTAGTTGGGGCGGGACAGGGAAATGGCTACACCTTC
V gene: TRBV4-2; clone size: .; D gene: .; J gene: TRBJ2-4; CDR3 protein: CASSQGYGGTLLAKNIQYF; CDR3 DNA: TGTGCCAGCAGCCAAGGTTATGGGGGGACCCTACTAGCCAAAAACATTCAGTACTTC
V gene: TRBV6-1; clone size: .; D gene: .; J gene: TRBJ2-7; CDR3 protein: CALDGTNPYEQYF; CDR3 DNA: TGTGCCCTCGATGGGACAAACCCCTACGAGCAGTACTTC
V gene: TRBV3-1; clone size: .; D gene: .; J gene: TRBJ1-2; CDR3 protein: CASSQGATPYGYTF; CDR3 DNA: TGTGCCAGCAGCCAAGGAGCTACCCCCTATGGCTACACCTTC
V gene: TRBV10-3; clone size: .; D gene: .; J gene: TRBJ1-3; CDR3 protein: CAINSGTGNTIYF; CDR3 DNA: TGTGCCATCAATAGCGGGACTGGAAACACCATATATTTT
V gene: TRBV7-2; clone size: .; D gene: .; J gene: TRBJ1-1; CDR3 protein: CASSPGEGTEAFF; CDR3 DNA: TGTGCCAGCAGCCCTGGGGAGGGAACTGAAGCTTTCTTT
V gene: TRBV5-1; clone size: few; D gene: TRBD1; J gene: TRBJ2-7; CDR3 protein: CASRTATGRYEQYF; CDR3 DNA: TGCGCCAGCAGAACCGCGACAGGGAGATACGAGCAGTACTTC
V gene: TRBV20-1; clone size: .; D gene: .; J gene: TRBJ2-3; CDR3 protein: CSGRLGTDTQYF; CDR3 DNA: TGCAGTGGACGACTGGGCACAGATACGCAGTATTTT
V gene: TRBV10-3; clone size: few; D gene: TRBD1; J gene: TRBJ2-7; CDR3 protein: CAISPQGQGDEQYF; CDR3 DNA: TGTGCCATCAGTCCACAGGGACAGGGAGACGAGCAGTACTTC
V gene: TRBV6-5; clone size: few; D gene: .; J gene: TRBJ2-7; CDR3 protein: CASSYSGLLGYEQYF; CDR3 DNA: TGTGCCAGCAGTTACTCAGGGTTGCTGGGCTACGAGCAGTACTTC
V gene: TRBV7-2; clone size: .; D gene: TRBD2; J gene: TRBJ2-5; CDR3 protein: CASSLGLASETQYF; CDR3 DNA: TGTGCCAGCAGCTTGGGACTAGCTTCAGAGACCCAGTACTTC
V gene: TRBV6-5; clone size: .; D gene: .; J gene: TRBJ1-1; CDR3 protein: CASSYSPAVSWEAFF; CDR3 DNA: TGTGCCAGCAGTTACTCTCCGGCGGTAAGCTGGGAAGCTTTCTTT
V gene: TRBV11-3; clone size: few; D gene: .; J gene: TRBJ2-3; CDR3 protein: CASSLRYRDLAQYF; CDR3 DNA: TGTGCCAGCAGCTTAAGATACCGGGACTTAGCGCAGTATTTT
V gene: TRBV7-2; clone size: .; D gene: .; J gene: TRBJ1-1; CDR3 protein: CASSLVGGANTEAFF; CDR3 DNA: TGTGCCAGCAGCTTAGTTGGGGGGGCCAACACTGAAGCTTTCTTT
V gene: TRBV6-1; clone size: .; D gene: .; J gene: TRBJ1-1; CDR3 protein: CASRDPGHGPSEAFF; CDR3 DNA: TGTGCCAGCAGGGATCCGGGACACGGCCCGAGTGAAGCTTTCTTT
V gene: TRBV6-2/TRBV6-3; clone size: few; D gene: .; J gene: TRBJ2-5; CDR3 protein: CASSYSSKEGQETQYF; CDR3 DNA: TGTGCCAGCAGTTACTCGTCTAAGGAGGGACAAGAGACCCAGTACTTC
V gene: TRBV27; clone size: .; D gene: TRBD2; J gene: TRBJ2-3; CDR3 protein: CASSLVVAGGLSTDTQYF; CDR3 DNA: TGTGCCAGCAGTTTAGTAGTCGCGGGGGGGCTTAGCACAGATACGCAGTATTTT
V gene: TRBV15; clone size: .; D gene: .; J gene: TRBJ2-5; CDR3 protein: CATSRVTHRETQYF; CDR3 DNA: TGTGCCACCAGCAGAGTTACCCATCGGGAGACCCAGTACTTC
V gene: TRBV4-2; clone size: few; D gene: TRBD2; J gene: TRBJ2-5; CDR3 protein: CASSQAGGETQCF; CDR3 DNA: TGTGCCAGCAGCCAAGCTGGGGGGGAGACCCAGTGCTTC
V gene: TRBV5-1; clone size: .; D gene: .; J gene: TRBJ1-1; CDR3 protein: CASTLVAGGDTEAFF; CDR3 DNA: TGCGCCAGCACCTTGGTCGCTGGTGGGGACACTGAAGCTTTCTTT
V gene: TRBV7-2; clone size: .; D gene: TRBD1; J gene: TRBJ2-7; CDR3 protein: CASSLLQGADYEQYF; CDR3 DNA: TGTGCCAGCAGCTTACTACAGGGGGCCGATTACGAGCAGTACTTC
V gene: TRBV5-1; clone size: .; D gene: .; J gene: TRBJ1-4; CDR3 protein: CASSSPGKANEKLFF; CDR3 DNA: TGCGCCAGCAGCTCGCCAGGGAAGGCTAATGAAAAACTGTTTTTT
V gene: TRBV12-3/TRBV12-4; clone size: .; D gene: .; J gene: TRBJ1-2; CDR3 protein: CASSLQSGDDGYTF; CDR3 DNA: TGTGCCAGCAGTTTACAATCAGGGGACGATGGCTACACCTTC
V gene: TRBV7-2; clone size: .; D gene: .; J gene: TRBJ2-5; CDR3 protein: CASSHQEGRQETQYF; CDR3 DNA: TGTGCCAGCAGCCACCAGGAGGGCCGCCAAGAGACCCAGTACTTC
V gene: TRBV6-5; clone size: .; D gene: TRBD1; J gene: TRBJ1-2; CDR3 protein: CASSYDGQGHGYTF; CDR3 DNA: TGTGCCAGCAGTTACGACGGACAGGGGCATGGCTACACCTTC
V gene: TRBV20-1; clone size: few; D gene: .; J gene: TRBJ1-2; CDR3 protein: CSARGYSGYTF; CDR3 DNA: TGCAGTGCTAGAGGTTACTCGGGCTACACCTTC
V gene: TRBV11-2; clone size: many; D gene: .; J gene: TRBJ2-5; CDR3 protein: CASSSGTRETQYF; CDR3 DNA: TGTGCCAGCAGCTCCGGGACACGGGAGACCCAGTACTTC
V gene: TRBV24-1; clone size: few; D gene: TRBD2; J gene: TRBJ2-1; CDR3 protein: CATSDSTLAGGPNEQFF; CDR3 DNA: TGTGCCACCAGTGATTCTACCCTAGCGGGGGGGCCCAATGAGCAGTTCTTC
V gene: TRBV5-1; clone size: .; D gene: .; J gene: TRBJ2-1; CDR3 protein: CASKSTGSTYTEQFF; CDR3 DNA: TGCGCCAGCAAATCTACAGGTTCCACCTACACTGAGCAGTTCTTC
V gene: TRBV7-9; clone size: .; D gene: TRBD1; J gene: TRBJ1-6; CDR3 protein: CASSFPGTAGSPLHF; CDR3 DNA: TGTGCCAGCAGCTTTCCCGGGACAGCTGGATCACCCCTCCACTTT
V gene: TRBV10-3; clone size: .; D gene: .; J gene: TRBJ1-2; CDR3 protein: CAVSVQGEYGYAF; CDR3 DNA: TGTGCCGTCTCCGTACAGGGCGAATATGGCTACGCCTTC
V gene: TRBV6-1; clone size: .; D gene: TRBD1; J gene: TRBJ2-2; CDR3 protein: CASSPLRQGATGELFF; CDR3 DNA: TGTGCCAGCAGCCCCTTAAGGCAGGGGGCCACCGGGGAGCTGTTTTTT
V gene: TRBV5-1; clone size: many; D gene: .; J gene: TRBJ2-7; CDR3 protein: CASSLDSGSSYEQYF; CDR3 DNA: TGCGCCAGCAGCTTGGACTCAGGGAGCTCCTACGAGCAGTACTTC
V gene: TRBV7-3; clone size: .; D gene: .; J gene: TRBJ2-1; CDR3 protein: CASSLAGLPYNEQFF; CDR3 DNA: TGTGCCAGCAGCTTAGCGGGGCTCCCCTACAATGAGCAGTTCTTC
V gene: TRBV7-8; clone size: .; D gene: .; J gene: TRBJ1-2; CDR3 protein: CASSLSWGARDYGYTF; CDR3 DNA: TGTGCCAGCAGCTTATCTTGGGGGGCGCGGGACTATGGCTACACCTTC
V gene: TRBV4-3; clone size: .; D gene: .; J gene: TRBJ1-3; CDR3 protein: CASSQDPGFGNTIYF; CDR3 DNA: TGCGCCAGCAGCCAAGATCCCGGGTTTGGAAACACCATATATTTT
V gene: TRBV12-3/TRBV12-4; clone size: .; D gene: .; J gene: TRBJ1-1; CDR3 protein: CASSLFGQGTEAFF; CDR3 DNA: TGTGCCAGCAGTTTGTTTGGGCAGGGCACTGAAGCTTTCTTT
V gene: TRBV4-1; clone size: .; D gene: .; J gene: TRBJ1-4; CDR3 protein: CASSQVPRTNEKLFF; CDR3 DNA: TGCGCCAGCAGCCAAGTCCCGCGGACTAATGAAAAACTGTTTTTT
V gene: TRBV10-2; clone size: .; D gene: TRBD1; J gene: TRBJ1-5; CDR3 protein: CASSGQGRDQPQHF; CDR3 DNA: TGCGCCAGCAGTGGACAGGGTCGGGATCAGCCCCAGCATTTT
V gene: TRBV4-3; clone size: few; D gene: .; J gene: TRBJ2-5; CDR3 protein: CASSQGTTPQETQYF; CDR3 DNA: TGCGCCAGCAGCCAGGGGACCACTCCACAAGAGACCCAGTACTTC
V gene: TRBV28; clone size: few; D gene: .; J gene: TRBJ2-6; CDR3 protein: CASSSPLGANVLTF; CDR3 DNA: TGTGCCAGCAGTTCACCACTTGGGGCCAACGTCCTGACTTTC
V gene: TRBV24-1; clone size: few; D gene: .; J gene: TRBJ1-4; CDR3 protein: CATSTGTIRKEKLFF; CDR3 DNA: TGTGCCACCAGCACAGGGACAATTAGAAAAGAAAAACTGTTTTTT
V gene: TRBV20-1; clone size: once; D gene: .; J gene: TRBJ1-1; CDR3 protein: CSAREWSTEAFF; CDR3 DNA: TGCAGTGCTAGAGAATGGAGCACTGAAGCTTTCTTT
V gene: TRBV5-1; clone size: .; D gene: .; J gene: TRBJ2-1; CDR3 protein: CASSLDLGVEQFF; CDR3 DNA: TGCGCCAGCAGCTTGGACTTAGGAGTTGAGCAGTTCTTC
V gene: TRBV12-3/TRBV12-4; clone size: few; D gene: .; J gene: TRBJ1-5; CDR3 protein: CASRGGLQPQHF; CDR3 DNA: TGTGCCAGCAGGGGGGGGCTTCAGCCCCAGCATTTT
V gene: TRBV3-1; clone size: few; D gene: TRBD1; J gene: TRBJ2-1; CDR3 protein: CASSLGQGSNEQFF; CDR3 DNA: TGTGCCAGCAGCCTCGGACAGGGGTCGAATGAGCAGTTCTTC
V gene: TRBV5-1; clone size: few; D gene: .; J gene: TRBJ2-5; CDR3 protein: CASSLWGAGRGQETQYF; CDR3 DNA: TGCGCCAGCAGCTTGTGGGGGGCGGGTCGAGGCCAAGAGACCCAGTACTTC
V gene: TRBV29-1; clone size: .; D gene: TRBD2; J gene: TRBJ2-5; CDR3 protein: CSVAAGAQYF; CDR3 DNA: TGCAGCGTTGCTGCGGGAGCCCAGTACTTC
V gene: TRBV5-1; clone size: .; D gene: TRBD1; J gene: TRBJ2-2; CDR3 protein: CASSSELGQITGELFF; CDR3 DNA: TGCGCCAGCAGCTCTGAATTGGGACAGATCACCGGGGAGCTGTTTTTT
V gene: TRBV5-1; clone size: few; D gene: .; J gene: TRBJ1-1; CDR3 protein: CASSFGGASEAFF; CDR3 DNA: TGCGCCAGCAGCTTTGGGGGTGCCAGTGAAGCTTTCTTT
V gene: TRBV12-3/TRBV12-4; clone size: .; D gene: .; J gene: TRBJ1-2; CDR3 protein: CASREGGAYGYTF; CDR3 DNA: TGTGCCAGCAGGGAAGGTGGCGCCTATGGCTACACCTTC
V gene: TRBV12-3/TRBV12-4; clone size: few; D gene: .; J gene: TRBJ1-1; CDR3 protein: CASSLGTSTEAFF; CDR3 DNA: TGTGCCAGCAGTTTAGGAACGAGCACTGAAGCTTTCTTT
V gene: TRBV28; clone size: .; D gene: TRBD2; J gene: TRBJ2-5; CDR3 protein: CASKRGEKETQYF; CDR3 DNA: TGTGCCAGCAAACGGGGGGAAAAAGAGACCCAGTACTTC
V gene: TRBV7-9; clone size: .; D gene: .; J gene: TRBJ2-2; CDR3 protein: CASRIQGGGELFF; CDR3 DNA: TGTGCCAGCAGGATACAGGGCGGCGGGGAGCTGTTTTTT
V gene: TRBV11-3; clone size: .; D gene: TRBD1; J gene: TRBJ2-2; CDR3 protein: CASSLARGRPTGELFF; CDR3 DNA: TGTGCCAGCAGCTTAGCCAGGGGGCGCCCAACCGGGGAGCTGTTTTTT